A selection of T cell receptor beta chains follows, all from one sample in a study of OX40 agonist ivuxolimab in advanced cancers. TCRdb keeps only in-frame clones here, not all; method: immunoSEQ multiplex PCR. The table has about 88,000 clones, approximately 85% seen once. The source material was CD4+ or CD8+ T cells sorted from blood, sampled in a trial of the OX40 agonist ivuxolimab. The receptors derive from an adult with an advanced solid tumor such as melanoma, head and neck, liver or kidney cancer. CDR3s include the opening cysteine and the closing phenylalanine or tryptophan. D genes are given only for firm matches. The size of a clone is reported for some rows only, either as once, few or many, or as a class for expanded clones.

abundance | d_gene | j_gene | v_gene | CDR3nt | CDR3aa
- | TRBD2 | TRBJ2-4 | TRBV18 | TGTGCCAGCTCACCACCGGGACTAGCGGGCAAAAACATTCAGTACTTC | CASSPPGLAGKNIQYF
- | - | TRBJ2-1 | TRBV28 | TGTGCCAGCAGTTTAGGGGGTAGCCTTTCCTACAATGAGCAGTTCTTC | CASSLGGSLSYNEQFF
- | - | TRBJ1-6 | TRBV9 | TGTGCCAGCAGCGTAGCGGGGTATAATTCACCCCTCCACTTT | CASSVAGYNSPLHF
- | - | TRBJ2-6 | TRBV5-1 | TGCGCCAGCAGCTATACAAGGGGTGCTGGGGCCAACGTCCTGACTTTC | CASSYTRGAGANVLTF
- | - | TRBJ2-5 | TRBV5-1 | TGCGCCAGCAGCTTGGGCGTCGGTCCACAAGAGACCCAGTACTTC | CASSLGVGPQETQYF
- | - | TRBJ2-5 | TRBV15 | TGTGCCACCAGCCTGAGGAGGGGGCCAGAGACCCAGTACTTC | CATSLRRGPETQYF
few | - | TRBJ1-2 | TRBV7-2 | TGTGCCAGCAGCCTGCTATGGGACACCAAGAACTATGGCTACACCTTC | CASSLLWDTKNYGYTF
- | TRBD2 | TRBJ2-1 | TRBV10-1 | TGCGCCAGCAGTGGGCTAGCGGGAGGGCCTGTGGATGGAAATGAGCAGTTCTTC | CASSGLAGGPVDGNEQFF
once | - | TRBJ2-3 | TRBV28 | TGTGCCACCCCCCGTACGGGGTCAGATACGCAGTATTTT | CATPRTGSDTQYF
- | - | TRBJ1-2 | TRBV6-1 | TGTGCCAGCAGTGAAGCAGGGGGGGCCTATGGCTACACCTTC | CASSEAGGAYGYTF
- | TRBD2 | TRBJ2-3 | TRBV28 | TGTGCCAGCACCCCTCGGCTAGCGGGGGCCCGGGATACGCAGTATTTT | CASTPRLAGARDTQYF
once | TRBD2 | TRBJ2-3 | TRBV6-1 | TGTGCCGGTACCTTAGCGGGAGTGGGCACAGATACGCAGTATTTT | CAGTLAGVGTDTQYF
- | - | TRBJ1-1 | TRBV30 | TGTGCCTGGAGTGGTGACGGGACTGAAGCTTTCTTT | CAWSGDGTEAFF
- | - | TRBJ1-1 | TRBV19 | TGTGCCAGTAGTATTGCACACCAAGGCGCTGAAGCTTTCTTT | CASSIAHQGAEAFF
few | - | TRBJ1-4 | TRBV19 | TGTGCCAGTAGTATGGGGGGCCTACTAAGGGAAAAACTGTTTTTT | CASSMGGLLREKLFF
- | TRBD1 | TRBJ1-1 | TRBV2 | TGTGCCAGCGGGGGGACAGGGGGAGGTGCTGAAGCTTTCTTT | CASGGTGGGAEAFF
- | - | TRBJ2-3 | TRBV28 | TGTGCCAGCAGGGGACTCCCTCGGGCAGATACGCAGTATTTT | CASRGLPRADTQYF
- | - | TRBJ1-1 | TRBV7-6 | TGTGCCAGCAGCTTATCTCACCGAACTGAAGCTTTCTTT | CASSLSHRTEAFF
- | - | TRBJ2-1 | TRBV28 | TGTGCCAGCAGGACCGGGGGTCCCTACAATGAGCAGTTCTTC | CASRTGGPYNEQFF
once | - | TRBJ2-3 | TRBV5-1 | TGCGCCAGCAGTCGCGAAGCTCCAGATACGCAGTATTTT | CASSREAPDTQYF
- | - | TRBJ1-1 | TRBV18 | TGTGCCAGCTCACCAGCAGGGAACACTGAAGCTTTCTTT | CASSPAGNTEAFF
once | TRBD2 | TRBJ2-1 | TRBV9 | TGTGCCAGCAGCCCCGGACTAGCATACAATGAGCAGTTCTTC | CASSPGLAYNEQFF
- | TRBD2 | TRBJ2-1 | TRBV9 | TGTGCCAGCAGCGTGTCGGGGGGGACTAGCGGGAGGGCCTGGGACAATGAGCAGTTCTTC | CASSVSGGTSGRAWDNEQFF
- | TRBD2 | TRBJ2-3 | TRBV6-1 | TGTGCCAGCAAAGTAGCGGGAGTCACAGATACGCAGTATTTT | CASKVAGVTDTQYF
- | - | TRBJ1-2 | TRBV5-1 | TGCGCCAGCAGCTTGGAGGAGGGGGTAGGCGGCTACACCTTC | CASSLEEGVGGYTF
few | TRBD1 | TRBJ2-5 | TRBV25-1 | TGTGCCAGCAGATCCGGGACAGGGGCTGTCGGCCAAGAGACCCAGTACTTC | CASRSGTGAVGQETQYF
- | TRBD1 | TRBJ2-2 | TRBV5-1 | TGCGCCAGCAGCGCGGGACAGGGGGGCCGCACCGGGGAGCTGTTTTTT | CASSAGQGGRTGELFF
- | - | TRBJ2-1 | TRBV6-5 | TGTGCCAGCAGAAGGGGGAATATCAACAATGAGCAGTTCTTC | CASRRGNINNEQFF
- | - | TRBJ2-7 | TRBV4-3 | TGCGCCAGCAGCCTAGGACAGACGAGCTCCTACGAGCAGTACTTC | CASSLGQTSSYEQYF
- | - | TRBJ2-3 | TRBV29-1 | TGCAGCGACTCTAGCGCAGATACGCAGTATTTT | CSDSSADTQYF
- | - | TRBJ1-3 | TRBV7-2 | TGTGCCAGCAGCGCGCCCCGCAGCTCTGGAAACACCATATATTTT | CASSAPRSSGNTIYF
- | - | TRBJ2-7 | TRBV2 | TGTGCCAGCAGTGAAGCGGTCCGTTTAACCGAGCAGTACTTC | CASSEAVRLTEQYF
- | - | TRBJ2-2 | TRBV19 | TGTGCCAGTACTATCGCCCGGGCGCGGACCGGGGAGCTGTTTTTT | CASTIARARTGELFF
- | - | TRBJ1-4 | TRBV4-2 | TGTGCCAGCAGCCAGGGGGAGAATGAAAAACTGTTTTTT | CASSQGENEKLFF
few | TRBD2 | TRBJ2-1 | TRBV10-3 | TGTGCCATCAGCCCCCTAGCGGGGGGGGCAGTTCCCAATGAGCAGTTCTTC | CAISPLAGGAVPNEQFF
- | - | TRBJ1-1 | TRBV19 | TGTGCCAGTAGCTCCCAGTTAGCTTCAGCGGGCACTGAAGCTTTCTTT | CASSSQLASAGTEAFF
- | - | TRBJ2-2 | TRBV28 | TGTGCCACCTGCACAGCGAACACCGGGGAGCTGTTTTTT | CATCTANTGELFF
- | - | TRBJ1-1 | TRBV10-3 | TGTGCCATCAGAAACAACAGGGAAGGGGGCACTGAAGCTTTCTTT | CAIRNNREGGTEAFF
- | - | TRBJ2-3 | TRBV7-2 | TGTGCCAGCACCGGCGACCGCACAGATACGCAGTATTTT | CASTGDRTDTQYF
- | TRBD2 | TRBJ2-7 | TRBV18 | TGTGCCAGCTCACCCTCTAGACTAGCGGGAGGGCCAGACGAGCAGTACTTC | CASSPSRLAGGPDEQYF
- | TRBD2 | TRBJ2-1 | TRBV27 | TGTGCCAGCAGTTACCAAAGAGCGGGACCCTACAATGAGCAGTTCTTC | CASSYQRAGPYNEQFF
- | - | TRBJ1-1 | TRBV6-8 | TGTGCCAGGGTAATTGGTGAAGCTTTCTTT | CARVIGEAFF
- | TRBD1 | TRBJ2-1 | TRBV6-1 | TGTGCCAGCAGTGAGGACGGACAGGGGGCCTACAATGAGCAGTTCTTC | CASSEDGQGAYNEQFF
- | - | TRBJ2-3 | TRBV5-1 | TGCGCCAGCAGCCAGTCGTTGTGGCAGTGGCCAGATACGCAGTATTTT | CASSQSLWQWPDTQYF
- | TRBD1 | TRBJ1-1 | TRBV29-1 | TGCAGCGCACAGAGACAGGGTCGGGACACTGAAGCTTTCTTT | CSAQRQGRDTEAFF
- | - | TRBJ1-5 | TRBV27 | TGTGCCAGCAGTTTATCGGGCCTAAATCAGCCCCAGCATTTT | CASSLSGLNQPQHF
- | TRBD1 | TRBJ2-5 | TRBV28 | TGTGCCAGCAGTTTACTCGGGACAGGGGGCGGGAAGACCCAGTACTTC | CASSLLGTGGGKTQYF